This T cell receptor (beta chain) was observed in a study of T cell repertoires in cytomegalovirus infection. Study summary: Through public TCR beta signatures, both CMV infection and matching HLA type were indicated.

CDR1 and CDR2 from the germline V gene are LGHNA and YSLEER. V was clipped by 0 bases and J by 2 bases, with 14 bases between them. The length of the CDR3 is 16 residues. The study, taken as a whole, reports: Dominant in the ex vivo response were TCR beta clonotypes restricted by HLA-C and specific for CMV.

TCRdb reprocessed the reads with MiXCR, giving one entry per CDR3 protein. The sample holds about 130,000 distinct CDR3 sequences, 20% to 30% seen once. This clonotype was seen only a few times. The antigen is unknown. The material sequenced was PBMCs, sequenced either directly or after in vitro stimulation (not recorded which). The receptor was isolated from a human donor in good health (CMV status not recorded). Some clones in this sample may be carry-over from other donors' samples. This sequence joins TRBV4-3 and TRBJ2-7; D is undetermined. In DNA, the CDR3 is TGCGCCAGCAGCCAAGATTGGTTACCGGGTACCTACGAGCAGTACTTC. It is translated as CASSQDWLPGTYEQYF.